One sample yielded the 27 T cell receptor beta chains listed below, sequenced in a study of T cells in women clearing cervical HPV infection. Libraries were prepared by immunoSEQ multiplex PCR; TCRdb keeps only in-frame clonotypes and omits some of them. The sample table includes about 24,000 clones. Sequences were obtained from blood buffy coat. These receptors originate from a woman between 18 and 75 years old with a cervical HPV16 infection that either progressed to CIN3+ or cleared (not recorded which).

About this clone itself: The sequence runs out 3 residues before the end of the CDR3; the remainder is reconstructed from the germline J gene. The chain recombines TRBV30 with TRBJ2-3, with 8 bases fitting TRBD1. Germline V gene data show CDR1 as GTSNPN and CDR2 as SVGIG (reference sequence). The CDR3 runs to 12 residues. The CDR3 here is CAWSQGAETQYF. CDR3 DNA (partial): TGTGCCTGGAGCCAGGGGGCCGAGACG.

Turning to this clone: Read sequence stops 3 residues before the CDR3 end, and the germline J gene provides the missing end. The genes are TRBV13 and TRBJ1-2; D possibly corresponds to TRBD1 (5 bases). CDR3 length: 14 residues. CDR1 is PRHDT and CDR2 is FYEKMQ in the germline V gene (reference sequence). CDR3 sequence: CASSLPLTGVDYTF. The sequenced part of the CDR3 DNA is TGTGCCAGCAGCTTACCCCTCACAGGTGTTGAC.

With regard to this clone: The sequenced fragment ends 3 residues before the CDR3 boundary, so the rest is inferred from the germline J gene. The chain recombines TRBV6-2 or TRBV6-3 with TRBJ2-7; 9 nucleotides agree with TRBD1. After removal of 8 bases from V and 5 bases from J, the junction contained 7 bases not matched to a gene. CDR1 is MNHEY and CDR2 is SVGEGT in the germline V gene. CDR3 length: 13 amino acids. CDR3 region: CASGTGSPDEQYF. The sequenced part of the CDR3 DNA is TGTGCCAGCGGGACAGGGTCGCCCGACGAG.

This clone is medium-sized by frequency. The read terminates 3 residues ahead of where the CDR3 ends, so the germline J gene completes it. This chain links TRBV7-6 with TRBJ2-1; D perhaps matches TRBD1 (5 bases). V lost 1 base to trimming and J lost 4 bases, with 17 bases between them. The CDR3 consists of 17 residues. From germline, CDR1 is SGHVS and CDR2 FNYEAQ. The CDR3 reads CASSLGAVRSGYNEQFF. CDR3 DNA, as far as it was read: TGTGCCAGCAGCTTAGGGGCGGTTAGGTCAGGGTACAATGAG.

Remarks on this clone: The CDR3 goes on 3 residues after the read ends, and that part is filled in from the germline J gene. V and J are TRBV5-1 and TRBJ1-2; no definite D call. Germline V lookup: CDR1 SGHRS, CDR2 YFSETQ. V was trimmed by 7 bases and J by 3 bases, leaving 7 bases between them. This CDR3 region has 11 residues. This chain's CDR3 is CASLEDYGYTF. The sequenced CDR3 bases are TGCGCCAGCCTAGAGGACTATGGC.

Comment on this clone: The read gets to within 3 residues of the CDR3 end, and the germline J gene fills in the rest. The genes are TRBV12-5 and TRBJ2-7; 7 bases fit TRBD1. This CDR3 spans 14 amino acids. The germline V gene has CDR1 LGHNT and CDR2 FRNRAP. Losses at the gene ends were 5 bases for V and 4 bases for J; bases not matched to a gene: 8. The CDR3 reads CASGLRQGAYEQYF. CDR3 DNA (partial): TGTGCTAGTGGTCTGCGACAGGGCGCTTACGAG.

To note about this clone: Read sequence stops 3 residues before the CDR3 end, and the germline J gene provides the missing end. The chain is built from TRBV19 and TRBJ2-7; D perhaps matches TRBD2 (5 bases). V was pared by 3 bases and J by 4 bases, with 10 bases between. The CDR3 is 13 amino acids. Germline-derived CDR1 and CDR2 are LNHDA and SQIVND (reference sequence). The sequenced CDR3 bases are TGTGCCAGTAGTATTCTTGGCGGGTACGAG. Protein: CASSILGGYE. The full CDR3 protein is CASSILGGYEQYF.

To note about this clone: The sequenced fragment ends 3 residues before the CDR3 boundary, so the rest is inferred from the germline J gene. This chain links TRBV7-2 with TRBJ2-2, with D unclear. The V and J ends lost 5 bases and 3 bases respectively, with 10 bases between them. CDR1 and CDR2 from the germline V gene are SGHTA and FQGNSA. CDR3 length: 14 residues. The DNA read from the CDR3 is TGTGCCAGCAGCCCTCACTTAGACACCGGGGAG. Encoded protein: CASSPHLDTGE. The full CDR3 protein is CASSPHLDTGELFF.

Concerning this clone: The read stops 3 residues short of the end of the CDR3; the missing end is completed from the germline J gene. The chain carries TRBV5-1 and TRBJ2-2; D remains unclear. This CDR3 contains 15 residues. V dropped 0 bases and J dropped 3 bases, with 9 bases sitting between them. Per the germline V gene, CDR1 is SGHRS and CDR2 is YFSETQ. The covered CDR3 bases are TGCGCCAGCAGCTTGGACTTGGCGGACACCGGGGAG. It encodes CASSLDLADTGE. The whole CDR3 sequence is CASSLDLADTGELFF.

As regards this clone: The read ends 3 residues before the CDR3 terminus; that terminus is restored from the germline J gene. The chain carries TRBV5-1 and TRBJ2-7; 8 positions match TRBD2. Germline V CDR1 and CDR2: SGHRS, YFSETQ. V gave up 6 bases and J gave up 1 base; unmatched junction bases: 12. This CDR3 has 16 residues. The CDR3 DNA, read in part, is TGCGCCAGCACCGCTCGGGCGGGAGGAAGGTCCTACGAG. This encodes CASTARAGGRSYE. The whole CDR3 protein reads CASTARAGGRSYEQYF.

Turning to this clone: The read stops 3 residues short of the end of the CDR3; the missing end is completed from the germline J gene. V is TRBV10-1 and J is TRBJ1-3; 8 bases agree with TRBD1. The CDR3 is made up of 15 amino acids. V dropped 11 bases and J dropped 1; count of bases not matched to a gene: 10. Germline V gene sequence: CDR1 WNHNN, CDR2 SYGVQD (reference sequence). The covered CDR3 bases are TGCGCCGGCCCAGGACAGGGCGAATCTGGAAACACC. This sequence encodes CAGPGQGESGNT. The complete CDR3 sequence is CAGPGQGESGNTIYF.

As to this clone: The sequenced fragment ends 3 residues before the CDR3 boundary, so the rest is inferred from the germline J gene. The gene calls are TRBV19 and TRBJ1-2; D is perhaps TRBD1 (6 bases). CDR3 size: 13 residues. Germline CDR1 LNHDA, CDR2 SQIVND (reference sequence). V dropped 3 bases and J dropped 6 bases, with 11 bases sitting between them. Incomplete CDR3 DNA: TGTGCCAGTAGTATCAGGGGACCGGATGGC. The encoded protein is CASSIRGPDG. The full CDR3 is CASSIRGPDGYTF. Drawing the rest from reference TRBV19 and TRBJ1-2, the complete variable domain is DGGITQSPKYLFRKEGQNVTLSCEQNLNHDAMYWYRQDPGQGLRLIYYSQIVNDFQKGDIAEGYSVSREKKESFPLTVTSAQKNPTAFYLCASSIRGPDGYTFGSGTRLTVV.

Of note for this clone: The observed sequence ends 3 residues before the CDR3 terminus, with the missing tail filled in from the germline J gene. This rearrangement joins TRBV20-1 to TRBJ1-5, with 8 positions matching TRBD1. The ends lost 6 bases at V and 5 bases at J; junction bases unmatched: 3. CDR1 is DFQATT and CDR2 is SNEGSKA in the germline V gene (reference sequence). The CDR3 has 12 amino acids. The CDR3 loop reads CSAGQGDQPQHF. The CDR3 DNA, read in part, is TGCAGTGCCGGACAGGGAGATCAGCCC.

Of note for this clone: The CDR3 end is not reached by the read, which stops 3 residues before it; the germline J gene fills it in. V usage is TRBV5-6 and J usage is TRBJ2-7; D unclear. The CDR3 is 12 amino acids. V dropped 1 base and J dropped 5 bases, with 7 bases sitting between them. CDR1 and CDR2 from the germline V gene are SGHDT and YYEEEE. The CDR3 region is CASSLPPDEQYF. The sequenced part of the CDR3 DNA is TGTGCCAGCAGCTTGCCACCAGACGAG.

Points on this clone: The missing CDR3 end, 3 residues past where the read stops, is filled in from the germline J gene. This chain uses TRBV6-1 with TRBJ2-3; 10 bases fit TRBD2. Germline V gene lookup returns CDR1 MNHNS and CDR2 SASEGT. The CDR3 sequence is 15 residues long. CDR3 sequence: CASSEQRGGWETQYF. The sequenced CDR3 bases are TGTGCCAGCAGTGAACAGCGGGGGGGGTGGGAGACG.

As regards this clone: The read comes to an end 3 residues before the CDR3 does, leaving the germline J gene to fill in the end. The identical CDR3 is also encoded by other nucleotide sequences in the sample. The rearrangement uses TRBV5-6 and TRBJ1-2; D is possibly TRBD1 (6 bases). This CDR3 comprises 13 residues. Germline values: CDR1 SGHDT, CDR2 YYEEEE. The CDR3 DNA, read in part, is TGTGCCAGCAGCTGGGGGGGGCCGCGAGGA. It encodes CASSWGGPRG. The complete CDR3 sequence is CASSWGGPRGYTF. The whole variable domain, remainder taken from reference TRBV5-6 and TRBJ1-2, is DAGVTQSPTHLIKTRGQQVTLRCSPKSGHDTVSWYQQALGQGPQFIFQYYEEEERQRGNFPDRFSGHQFPNYSSELNVNALLLGDSALYLCASSWGGPRGYTFGSGTRLTVV.

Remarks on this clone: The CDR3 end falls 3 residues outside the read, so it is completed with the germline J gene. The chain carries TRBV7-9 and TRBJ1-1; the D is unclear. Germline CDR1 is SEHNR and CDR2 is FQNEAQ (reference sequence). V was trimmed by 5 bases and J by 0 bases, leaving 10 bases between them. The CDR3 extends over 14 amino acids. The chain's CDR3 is CASSPRGLNTEAFF. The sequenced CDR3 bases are TGTGCCAGCAGCCCCCGGGGATTGAACACTGAA. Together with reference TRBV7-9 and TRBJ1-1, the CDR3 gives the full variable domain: DTGVSQNPRHKITKRGQNVTFRCDPISEHNRLYWYRQTLGQGPEFLTYFQNEAQLEKSRLLSDRFSAERPKGSFSTLEIQRTEQGDSAMYLCASSPRGLNTEAFFGQGTRLTVV.

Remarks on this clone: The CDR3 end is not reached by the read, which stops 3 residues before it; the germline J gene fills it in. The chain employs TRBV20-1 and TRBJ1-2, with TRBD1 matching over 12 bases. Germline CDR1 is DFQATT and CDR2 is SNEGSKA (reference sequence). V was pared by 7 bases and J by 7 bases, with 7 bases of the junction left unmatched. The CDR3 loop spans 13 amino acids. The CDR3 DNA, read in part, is TGCAGTGTTCCGGGACAGGGGGCTCGTGGC. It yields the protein CSVPGQGARG. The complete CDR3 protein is CSVPGQGARGYTF.

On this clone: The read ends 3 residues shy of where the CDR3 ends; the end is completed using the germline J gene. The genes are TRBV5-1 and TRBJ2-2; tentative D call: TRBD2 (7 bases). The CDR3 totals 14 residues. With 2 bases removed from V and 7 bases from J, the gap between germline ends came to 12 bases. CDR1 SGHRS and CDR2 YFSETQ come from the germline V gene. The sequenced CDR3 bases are TGCGCCAGCAGCTTACGGGGGGCGAACGGGGAG. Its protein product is CASSLRGANGE. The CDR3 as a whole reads CASSLRGANGELFF.

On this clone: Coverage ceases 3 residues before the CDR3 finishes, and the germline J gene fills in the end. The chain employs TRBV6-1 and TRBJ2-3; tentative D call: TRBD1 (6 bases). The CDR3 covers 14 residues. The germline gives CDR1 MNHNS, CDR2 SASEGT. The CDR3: CASSEGQAFEPQYF. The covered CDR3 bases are TGTGCCAGCAGTGAAGGACAGGCGTTCGAACCG.

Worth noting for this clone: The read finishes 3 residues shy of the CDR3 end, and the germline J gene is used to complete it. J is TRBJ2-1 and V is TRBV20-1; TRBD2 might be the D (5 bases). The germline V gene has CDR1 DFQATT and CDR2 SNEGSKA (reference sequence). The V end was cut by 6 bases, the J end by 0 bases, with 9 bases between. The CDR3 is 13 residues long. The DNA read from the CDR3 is TGCAGTGCAGGCGGGCCCTCCTACAATGAG. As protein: CSAGGPSYNE. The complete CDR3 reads CSAGGPSYNEQFF.

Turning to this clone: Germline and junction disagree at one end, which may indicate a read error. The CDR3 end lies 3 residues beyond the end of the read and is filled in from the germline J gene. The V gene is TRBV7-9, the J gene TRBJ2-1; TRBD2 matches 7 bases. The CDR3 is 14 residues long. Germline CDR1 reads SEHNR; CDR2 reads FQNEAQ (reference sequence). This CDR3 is CARSLSGGYNEQFF. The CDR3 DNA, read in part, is TGTGCCCGCAGCTTATCGGGGGGTTACAATGAG.

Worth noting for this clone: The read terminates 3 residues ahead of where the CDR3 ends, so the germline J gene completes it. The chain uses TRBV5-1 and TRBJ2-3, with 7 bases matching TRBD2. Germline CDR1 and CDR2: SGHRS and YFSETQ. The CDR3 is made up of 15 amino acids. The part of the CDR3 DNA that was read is TGCGCCAGCAGCTTACGCGGGGGAGAACAAGAGACG. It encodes CASSLRGGEQET. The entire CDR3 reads CASSLRGGEQETQYF.

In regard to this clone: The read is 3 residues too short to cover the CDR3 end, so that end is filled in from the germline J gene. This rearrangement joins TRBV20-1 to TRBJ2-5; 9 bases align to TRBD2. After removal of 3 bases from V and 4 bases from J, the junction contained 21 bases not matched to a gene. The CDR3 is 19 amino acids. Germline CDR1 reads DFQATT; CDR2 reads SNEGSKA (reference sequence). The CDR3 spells CSARRLFGSGRTNRETQYF. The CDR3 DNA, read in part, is TGCAGTGCTAGGAGGTTATTTGGAAGCGGGAGGACGAACAGAGAGACC.

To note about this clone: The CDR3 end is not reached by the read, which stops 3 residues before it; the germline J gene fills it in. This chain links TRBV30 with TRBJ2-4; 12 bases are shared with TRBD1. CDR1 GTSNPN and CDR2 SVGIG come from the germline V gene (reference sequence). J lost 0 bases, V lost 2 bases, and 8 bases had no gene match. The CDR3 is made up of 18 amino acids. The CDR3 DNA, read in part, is TGTGCCTGGAGTCTTGATCGGGACAGGGGGCTAGCCAAAAACATT. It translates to CAWSLDRDRGLAKNI. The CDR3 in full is CAWSLDRDRGLAKNIQYF.

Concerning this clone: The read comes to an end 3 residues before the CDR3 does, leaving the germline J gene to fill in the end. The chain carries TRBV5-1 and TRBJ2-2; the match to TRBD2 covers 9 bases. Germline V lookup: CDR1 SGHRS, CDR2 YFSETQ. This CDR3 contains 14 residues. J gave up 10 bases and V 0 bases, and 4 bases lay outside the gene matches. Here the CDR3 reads CASSLGLAVEELFF. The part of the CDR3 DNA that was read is TGCGCCAGCAGCTTGGGACTAGCGGTGGAGGAG.

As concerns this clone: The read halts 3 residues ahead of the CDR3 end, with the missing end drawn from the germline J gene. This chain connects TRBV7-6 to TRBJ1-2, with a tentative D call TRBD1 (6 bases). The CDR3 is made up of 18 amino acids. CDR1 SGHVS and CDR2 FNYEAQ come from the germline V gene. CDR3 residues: CASSLDIRGTSGSNTYTF. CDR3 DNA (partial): TGTGCCAGCAGCTTAGATATTAGGGGGACTAGCGGGAGTAATACC.